This T cell receptor beta chain comes out of a study of control samples from healthy donors and cancer patients. The V gene lost 8 bases and the J gene lost 7 bases, with 9 bases spanning the gap. Germline V lookup: CDR1 MNHNY, CDR2 SVGAGI (reference sequence). There are 12 residues in the CDR3. The data were produced by immunoSEQ multiplex PCR, yet TCRdb's version contains in-frame clones alone and is incomplete. The table records around 72,000 clones, around 84% of them present only once. The genes are TRBV6-6 and TRBJ1-6; tentative D call: TRBD1 (6 bases). The sequenced sample consisted of blood. This sequence was found in a man aged 50 to 59 in good health. For the CDR3, the DNA is TGTGCCAGCCGGACAGAGAATTCACCCCTCCACTTT. Protein: CASRTENSPLHF.